This T cell receptor (beta chain) was sequenced during a study of blood T cells in healthy people across ages. The use of a sample-barcoded 5' primer and a J-beta primer mix characterized a second PCR of roughly 6 to 11 cycles. At least 3 million CDR3-containing paired-end reads were obtained per sample. TCRdb re-derived calls from the 5' RACE reads in MiXCR, one entry per CDR3 protein. Among about 1.5 million distinct CDR3 sequences listed, 42% were seen once. A note on this clonotype: Antigen: not known.

General study points: Roughly linear declines in TCR beta diversity per million T cells occurred with age.

Trimming took off 6 bases at V and 6 bases at J, with 15 bases between the two ends. The CDR3 consists of 13 residues. Germline V lookup: CDR1 DFQATT, CDR2 SNEGSKA (reference sequence). The V gene is TRBV20-1, the J gene TRBJ2-1; possibly TRBD2 for D (5 bases). This TCR came from a young woman in good health. Sequencing used blood. The CDR3 here is CSAAGVRANEQFF. The CDR3 DNA reads TGCAGTGCCGCCGGGGTTAGGGCCAATGAGCAGTTCTTC.